The text below deals with one T cell receptor beta chain. Its specificity is unknown. Per the germline V gene, CDR1 is KGHSH and CDR2 is LQKENI. V lost 2 bases to trimming and J lost 8 bases; unmatched junction nucleotides: 8. The CDR3 is 15 amino acids. This sample is drawn from a study of shared clonotypes between healthy human individuals. Sequencing was performed with immunoSEQ multiplex PCR; in TCRdb, only in-frame clones are kept and a portion is missing. The repertoire holds 2 million to 2.5 million clones, with 85% to 95% as singletons. Points from the study as a whole: Rarefaction exposed incomplete sorted-subset sequencing despite large depth. Among non-shared clonotypes, generation probabilities were lower than among those shared by all four donors. Naive subsets, compared against memory subsets, generally had larger estimated richness values.

This sequence originates from a man younger than 30 in good health. Some clones in this sample may be carry-over from other donors' samples. The specimen was naive CD4+ T cells from PBMCs. The subset is: CD45RA+ positively selected. J is TRBJ2-1 and V is TRBV18, with 8 bases identical to TRBD2. The CDR3 spells CASSPSSGSEHEQFF. The CDR3 nucleotides are TGTGCCAGCTCACCATCCAGCGGGAGCGAACATGAGCAGTTCTTC.